Following are 3 T cell receptor beta chains from one sample sequenced in a study of technical replicates of blood from several donors. Data came from immunoSEQ multiplex PCR; TCRdb stores just in-frame clones and leaves some out. The sample includes just over 95,000 clones, about 95% of them seen just once. The sample consisted of T cells isolated from PBMCs. The receptors derive from a human donor in good health.

This chain links TRBV6-6 with TRBJ2-2; 8 bases map to TRBD1. Germline values: CDR1 MNHNY, CDR2 SVGAGI (reference sequence). The trim removed 6 bases at V and 4 bases at J, leaving 10 bases unmatched. CDR3 length: 16 amino acids. The CDR3 loop is CASRPTGQGGTGELFF. The CDR3 DNA reads TGTGCCAGCAGACCCACTGGACAGGGCGGCACCGGGGAGCTGTTTTTT.

This clone was recorded a few times. The rearrangement joins TRBV16 to TRBJ1-1, with unresolved D. Germline V CDR1 and CDR2: KGHSY, FQNENV. The germline V and J ends were trimmed by 6 bases and 5 bases, with 4 bases remaining between them. This CDR3 spans 10 amino acids. The chain's CDR3 is CASSNTEAFF. Written as DNA, the CDR3 is TGTGCCAGCAGTAATACTGAAGCTTTCTTT.

The V and J genes are TRBV27 and TRBJ2-3; 8 bases are a match to TRBD2. This CDR3 region has 19 residues. After removal of 6 bases from V and 2 bases from J, the junction contained 19 bases not matched to a gene. Germline-derived CDR1 and CDR2 are MNHEY and SMNVEV (reference sequence). The CDR3 DNA reads as TGTGCCAGCAGAGAATCAAGACTGATGACTAGCGCTACCACAGATACGCAGTATTTT. This sequence encodes CASRESRLMTSATTDTQYF.